This T cell receptor (beta chain) was sequenced for a study of blood T cells in healthy people across ages. This clonotype was observed a few times. The authors ran a second PCR of roughly 6 to 11 cycles using a sample-barcoded 5' primer and a J-beta primer mix. TCRdb re-called the 5' RACE reads with MiXCR, one entry per CDR3 protein. The table lists 800,000 to 950,000 distinct CDR3 sequences, around 29% of them singletons, with around 9.6% in the top ten. Trimming removed 5 bases at V and 8 bases at J, with 12 bases between. There are 12 residues in the CDR3. This sample also belongs to another study, concerning T cells of mothers and their children.

Input material: blood. The chain recombines TRBV12-3 or TRBV12-4 with TRBJ1-2; D unresolved. The sequence came from a woman in her thirties or forties in good health. CDR3 in DNA: TGTGCCAGCAGTCCTCTGGCCCAGGGCTACACCTTC. It encodes CASSPLAQGYTF.